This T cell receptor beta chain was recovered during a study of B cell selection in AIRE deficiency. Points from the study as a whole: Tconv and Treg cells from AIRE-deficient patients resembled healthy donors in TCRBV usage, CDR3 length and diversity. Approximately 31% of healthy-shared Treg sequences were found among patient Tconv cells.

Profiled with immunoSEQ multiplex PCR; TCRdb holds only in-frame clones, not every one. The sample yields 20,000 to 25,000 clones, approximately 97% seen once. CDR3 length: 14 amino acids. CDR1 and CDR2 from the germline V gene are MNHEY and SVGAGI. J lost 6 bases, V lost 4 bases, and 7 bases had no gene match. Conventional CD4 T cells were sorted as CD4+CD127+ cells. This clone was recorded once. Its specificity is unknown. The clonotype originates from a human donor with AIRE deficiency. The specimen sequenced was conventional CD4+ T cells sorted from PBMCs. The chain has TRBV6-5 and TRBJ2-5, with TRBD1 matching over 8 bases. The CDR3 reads CASSWSGGGKTQYF. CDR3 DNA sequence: TGTGCCAGCAGTTGGTCAGGGGGCGGGAAGACCCAGTACTTC.